This passage covers 17 T cell receptor beta chains from one sample sequenced in a study of blood T cell repertoires in COVID-19. Produced via immunoSEQ multiplex PCR; TCRdb's table is partial and in-frame only. The sample carries some 490,000 clones, about nine tenths recorded once. What was sequenced was PBMCs or T cells enriched from blood (not recorded which). The receptors here all came from a woman aged 55-69 years who had recovered from COVID-19.

Points on this clone: Other DNA sequences in the same sample also yield this CDR3. This chain joins TRBV5-6 and TRBJ1-2; the match to TRBD1 covers 7 bases. This CDR3 spans 14 amino acids. The V gene end was trimmed by 4 bases and the J gene end by 0 bases; junction bases not matched to a gene: 3. Germline values: CDR1 SGHDT, CDR2 YYEEEE. The CDR3 coding sequence is TGTGCCAGCAGCCGGGACAGCTCTAACTATGGCTACACCTTC. Amino acids: CASSRDSSNYGYTF.

The V gene is TRBV12-3 or TRBV12-4, the J gene TRBJ2-2; tentative D call: TRBD2 (5 bases). V was pared by 6 bases and J by 5 bases, with 10 bases between. CDR3 size: 13 residues. CDR3 DNA sequence: TGTGCCAGCAGACCCCCGGGGACCGGGGAGCTGTTTTTT. Its protein is CASRPPGTGELFF.

This clone was seen a single time. Here the CDR3 DNA reads TGCGCCAGCAGCCCGGACTGGCTCGGCGAGCAGTTCTTC. Its protein product is CASSPDWLGEQFF. The chain employs TRBV5-1 and TRBJ2-1; D is possibly TRBD2 (5 bases). Germline CDR1 and CDR2: SGHRS and YFSETQ. The CDR3 is 13 residues long. V lost 4 bases to trimming and J lost 10 bases, with 15 bases between them.

The J gene is TRBJ2-3, the V gene TRBV4-1; TRBD1 might be the D (5 bases). The CDR3 totals 19 residues. CDR1 MGHRA and CDR2 YSYEKL come from the germline V gene. The V gene lost 2 bases and the J gene lost 5 bases, with 26 bases spanning the gap. The CDR3 region is CASSQSPQIGQIRGDTQYF. The CDR3 DNA follows: TGCGCCAGCAGCCAATCCCCGCAAATTGGACAAATACGAGGAGATACGCAGTATTTT.

The chain employs TRBV7-6 and TRBJ1-6; D perhaps matches TRBD1 (5 bases). This CDR3 is 14 amino acids long. Germline CDR1 reads SGHVS; CDR2 reads FNYEAQ. Deletions cut 5 bases from V and 6 bases from J, with 11 bases between. The CDR3 sequence is CASSTSTVNSPLHF. CDR3 in DNA: TGTGCCAGCAGCACCTCGACAGTTAATTCACCCCTCCACTTT.

This clone has only one observation. The gene calls are TRBV19 and TRBJ2-3; TRBD1 matches at 7 bases. Unmatched junction bases numbered 5, after V lost 3 bases and J lost 2 bases. Germline-derived CDR1 and CDR2 are LNHDA and SQIVND (reference sequence). The CDR3 spans 15 residues. The CDR3 DNA sequence: TGTGCCAGTAGTATGGCAGGGGGATTCACAGATACGCAGTATTTT. This codes for CASSMAGGFTDTQYF.

This clone was picked up one time. J is TRBJ1-2 and V is TRBV12-3 or TRBV12-4; 12 bases match TRBD1. Trimming removed 6 bases from V and 14 bases from J; junction bases left unmatched: 10. The CDR3 extends over 13 amino acids. The CDR3 nucleotides read TGTGCCAGCAGCCGAATGGGGGACAGGGGGCATACCTTC. Its translation is CASSRMGDRGHTF.

The chain uses TRBV21-1 and TRBJ1-6; the D call TRBD1 from the table was never checked on the DNA. TRBV21-1 is deemed a pseudogene. The CDR3 is 14 amino acids. The CDR3 bases are TGTGCCAGCAGCAGGGCCGCCTATAATTCACCCCTCCACTTT. It codes for CASSRAAYNSPLHF.

This chain links TRBV5-1 with TRBJ1-1, with D hard to call. V gave up 2 bases and J gave up 10 bases, with 12 bases separating them. CDR1 is SGHRS and CDR2 is YFSETQ in the germline V gene. The CDR3 covers 12 residues. Here the CDR3 DNA reads TGCGCCAGCAGCTTTGGGGAGGCTGGAGCTTTCTTT. Protein sequence: CASSFGEAGAFF.

This chain connects TRBV29-1 to TRBJ2-3; D is possibly TRBD1 (6 bases). V was cut by 8 bases and J by 1 base, with 13 bases left in between. The CDR3 length is 13 residues. The germline gives CDR1 SQVTM, CDR2 ANQGSEA. CDR3 in amino acids: CSLRSGGTDTQYF. In DNA, the CDR3 is TGCAGCTTACGGTCAGGGGGCACAGATACGCAGTATTTT.

The J gene is TRBJ1-2, the V gene TRBV12-5, with 9 bases matching TRBD1. CDR1 is LGHNT, CDR2 FRNRAP, per germline. V was clipped by 4 bases and J by 6 bases; unmatched bases: 15. The CDR3 totals 17 residues. The CDR3 nucleotides are TGTGCTAGTGGTTGGAACCCCCGGGACAGGGTGATTGATGGCTACACCTTC. As protein: CASGWNPRDRVIDGYTF.

The CDR3 loop is CASSETGSGEAFF. Written as DNA, the CDR3 is TGTGCCAGCAGTGAAACAGGGTCGGGTGAAGCTTTCTTT. The chain joins TRBV2 to TRBJ1-1, with a tentative D call TRBD1 (6 bases). CDR1 is SNHLY, CDR2 FYNNEI, per germline. Trimming took 2 bases from V and 7 from J, leaving 11 bases between them. This CDR3 comprises 13 residues.

CDR3 residues: CASRSGHSSSYNEQFF. DNA of the CDR3: TGCGCCAGCAGGTCGGGACACTCAAGCTCCTACAATGAGCAGTTCTTC. The chain joins TRBV5-1 to TRBJ2-1; possibly TRBD1 for D (6 bases). The CDR3 is 16 residues long. Germline V gives CDR1 SGHRS, CDR2 YFSETQ. V lost 5 bases and J lost 0, with 15 bases in between.

CDR3 sequence reads: CASSSTGGYMNTEAFF. CDR3 bases: TGCGCCAGCAGCTCGACGGGGGGTTACATGAACACTGAAGCTTTCTTT. The chain combines TRBV5-1 with TRBJ1-1; D may be TRBD1 (5 bases). CDR3 size: 16 residues. From germline, CDR1 is SGHRS and CDR2 YFSETQ. Deletions cut 3 bases from V and 0 bases from J, with 15 bases between. Filled out from reference TRBV5-1 and TRBJ1-1, the complete variable domain reads KAGVTQTPRYLIKTRGQQVTLSCSPISGHRSVSWYQQTPGQGLQFLFEYFSETQRNKGNFPGRFSGRQFSNSRSEMNVSTLELGDSALYLCASSSTGGYMNTEAFFGQGTRLTVV.

This clone was recorded only once. This chain joins TRBV19 and TRBJ1-6, with D maybe TRBD1 (5 bases). There are 12 residues in the CDR3. Germline-derived CDR1 and CDR2 are LNHDA and SQIVND (reference sequence). Trimming shortened V by 10 bases and J by 9 bases, and 13 bases separated the two germline ends. DNA for the CDR3: TGTGCCACTATGCAGGGAGGTTCACCCCTCCACTTT. Protein: CATMQGGSPLHF. Full variable domain (rest looked up from reference TRBV19 and TRBJ1-6): DGGITQSPKYLFRKEGQNVTLSCEQNLNHDAMYWYRQDPGQGLRLIYYSQIVNDFQKGDIAEGYSVSREKKESFPLTVTSAQKNPTAFYLCATMQGGSPLHFGNGTRLTVT.

This CDR3 is CASSPSWGAAGGREQYF. In nucleotides, the CDR3 is TGTGCCAGTAGTCCTTCCTGGGGTGCAGCGGGGGGGCGCGAGCAGTACTTC. The V call is TRBV19, the J call TRBJ2-7; 10 bases fit TRBD2. Germline-derived CDR1 and CDR2 are LNHDA and SQIVND (reference sequence). The junction had 16 bases not matched to a gene; V was cut back by 5 bases and J by 6 bases. The CDR3 runs 17 residues.

J is TRBJ1-6 and V is TRBV27; D remains ambiguous. Trimming stripped 4 bases from V and 0 bases from J, with 10 bases between. Germline V gene lookup returns CDR1 MNHEY and CDR2 SMNVEV (reference sequence). This CDR3 contains 16 residues. CDR3 in amino acids: CASSSRESSYNSPLHF. The CDR3 DNA sequence: TGTGCCAGCAGTTCCCGAGAAAGCTCCTATAATTCACCCCTCCACTTT.